Reported below is one T cell receptor (beta chain). The protocol was immunoSEQ multiplex PCR, while the TCRdb copy is restricted to in-frame clones and leaves out a portion. The sample lists roughly 660,000 clones, 88% occurring once. V was pared by 0 bases and J by 6 bases, with 19 bases between. The CDR3 loop spans 16 amino acids. Germline CDR1 SGHRS, CDR2 YFSETQ. This specimen belongs to a study of shared T cell receptors in the human thymus. The same specimen was also included in a second study, on human thymus T cells. Turning to that study: Healthy Finnish infants undergoing corrective surgery for congenital heart defects were the donors. Resected material from corrective heart surgery provided the thymus tissue analysed. Both thymic and peripheral blood repertoires showed apparently biased V and J usage. Unrelated people showed highly overlapping thymic repertoires, related research reported.

This clonotype was sampled from a boy in the first two years of life with a congenital heart defect. The specimen sequenced was thymocytes. This chain joins TRBV5-1 and TRBJ2-7; D unresolved. This CDR3 is CASSLGETPYPREQYF. CDR3 DNA: TGCGCCAGCAGCTTGGGCGAGACTCCCTACCCACGCGAGCAGTACTTC.